The source of this TCR beta chain is a study of beta chain features in type 1 diabetes. Study information: Summed over all samples, the examined sorted cells came to some 99 million.

V lost 4 bases and J 5 bases, leaving 14 bases between the germline ends. The CDR3 consists of 15 residues. The germline V gene has CDR1 SGHTA and CDR2 FQGTGA. The sequenced template was cDNA made from the entire isolated RNA. Measured with immunoSEQ multiplex PCR; TCRdb has only the in-frame clones, and not every one. The sample has hundreds of thousands of clones, approximately 14% seen once. A note on this clone: As yet, its antigen is unknown.

The study's findings and limits: When Type 1 diabetes patients were examined, their TCRB CDR3s proved moderately but significantly shorter in all four CD4+ subsets.

The chain couples TRBV7-3 to TRBJ1-4, with D hard to call. The source material was central memory CD4+ T cells from blood. The receptor was derived from a man aged 25 to 40 in good health. The CDR3 DNA is TGTGCCAGCAGCTCCAGGAGCAACCCAAATGAAAAACTGTTTTTT. Protein product: CASSSRSNPNEKLFF. Based on the CDR3 plus reference TRBV7-3 and TRBJ1-4, the full variable domain is GAGVSQTPSNKVTEKGKYVELRCDPISGHTALYWYRQSLGQGPEFLIYFQGTGAADDSGLPNDRFFAVRPEGSVSTLKIQRTERGDSAVYLCASSSRSNPNEKLFFGSGTQLSVL.